The 6 T cell receptor beta chains below all came from one sample that was sequenced in a study of blood T cell repertoires in COVID-19. Profiled with immunoSEQ multiplex PCR; TCRdb holds only in-frame clones, not every one. The sample includes over 130,000 clones, nearly 85% of them seen just once. Sequenced: PBMCs or T cells enriched from blood (not recorded which). The receptors stem from a man aged 45-65 years in a cohort exposed to, infected with or recovered from COVID-19 (not recorded which).

The rearrangement links TRBV11-3 to TRBJ2-5; TRBD2 matches at 10 bases. The CDR3 runs to 15 residues. CDR1 is SGHNT and CDR2 is YENEEA in the germline V gene. With V trimmed by 5 bases and J by 2 bases, 5 bases remained unmatched. CDR3 protein: CASSKTSGRQETQYF. CDR3 nucleotides: TGTGCCAGCAGCAAGACTAGCGGGCGACAAGAGACCCAGTACTTC.

This clone was counted between two and nine times. V and J are TRBV15 and TRBJ1-5, with unresolved D. Between the trimmed V and J ends, which lost 1 base and 7 bases, there was a span of 8 bases. Germline V lookup: CDR1 LNHNV, CDR2 YYDKDF (reference sequence). The CDR3 is 13 amino acids. Written as DNA, the CDR3 is TGTGCCACCAGCAGAGGTGGCTCCCAGCCCCAGCATTTT. It codes for CATSRGGSQPQHF.

This clone was observed a single time. This chain links TRBV6-5 with TRBJ2-3; 10 bases align to TRBD2. V trimming: 2 bases; J trimming: 2 bases; junction bases outside the gene matches: 1. Germline-derived CDR1 and CDR2 are MNHEY and SVGAGI. The length of the CDR3 is 15 residues. The CDR3 DNA reads as TGTGCCAGCAGTTACCTAGCGGGAGCCACAGATACGCAGTATTTT. Its translation: CASSYLAGATDTQYF.

J is TRBJ2-7 and V is TRBV7-9, with D tentatively TRBD1 (6 bases). Germline V CDR1 and CDR2: SEHNR, FQNEAQ (reference sequence). Trimming left V 5 bases short and J 7 bases short, with 9 bases between. The CDR3 contains 11 residues. In DNA form, the CDR3 reads TGTGCCAGCAGCCCCGGGACAGAGCAGTACTTC. It translates to CASSPGTEQYF.

This chain joins TRBV18 and TRBJ1-2; D gene ambiguous. Per the germline V gene, CDR1 is KGHSH and CDR2 is LQKENI. The length of the CDR3 is 13 residues. Trimming took off 3 bases at V and 8 bases at J, with 13 bases between the two ends. CDR3: CASSPTVGEGYTF. Here the CDR3 DNA reads TGTGCCAGCTCACCCACCGTTGGAGAAGGCTACACCTTC.

V is TRBV18 and J is TRBJ2-1, with 8 bases matching TRBD2. Trimming took 1 base from V and 3 from J; bases not matched to a gene: 2. The CDR3 has 15 residues. Germline V CDR1 and CDR2: KGHSH, LQKENI. Here the CDR3 reads CASSPQLAVYNEQFF. For the CDR3, the DNA is TGTGCCAGCTCACCACAACTAGCGGTCTACAATGAGCAGTTCTTC.